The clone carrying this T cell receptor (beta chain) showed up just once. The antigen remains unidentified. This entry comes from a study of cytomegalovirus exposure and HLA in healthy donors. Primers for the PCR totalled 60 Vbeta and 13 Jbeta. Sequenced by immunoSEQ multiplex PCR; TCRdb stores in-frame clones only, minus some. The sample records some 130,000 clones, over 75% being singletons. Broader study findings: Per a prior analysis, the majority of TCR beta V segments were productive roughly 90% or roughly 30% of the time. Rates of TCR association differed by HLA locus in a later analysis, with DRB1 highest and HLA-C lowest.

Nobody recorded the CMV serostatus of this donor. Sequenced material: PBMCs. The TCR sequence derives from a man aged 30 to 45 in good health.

CDR3 region: CASPPRRGFKNTEAFF. In DNA form, the CDR3 reads TGTGCCAGCCCCCCCCGTCGGGGATTTAAAAACACTGAAGCTTTCTTT. V usage is TRBV13 and J usage is TRBJ1-1; D unresolved. The CDR3 contains 16 residues. V lost 8 bases and J 2 bases, leaving 21 bases between the germline ends. Germline V gene data show CDR1 as PRHDT and CDR2 as FYEKMQ (reference sequence). Variable domain in full (rest from reference TRBV13 and TRBJ1-1): AAGVIQSPRHLIKEKRETATLKCYPIPRHDTVYWYQQGPGQDPQFLISFYEKMQSDKGSIPDRFSAQQFSDYHSELNMSSLELGDSALYFCASPPRRGFKNTEAFFGQGTRLTVV.